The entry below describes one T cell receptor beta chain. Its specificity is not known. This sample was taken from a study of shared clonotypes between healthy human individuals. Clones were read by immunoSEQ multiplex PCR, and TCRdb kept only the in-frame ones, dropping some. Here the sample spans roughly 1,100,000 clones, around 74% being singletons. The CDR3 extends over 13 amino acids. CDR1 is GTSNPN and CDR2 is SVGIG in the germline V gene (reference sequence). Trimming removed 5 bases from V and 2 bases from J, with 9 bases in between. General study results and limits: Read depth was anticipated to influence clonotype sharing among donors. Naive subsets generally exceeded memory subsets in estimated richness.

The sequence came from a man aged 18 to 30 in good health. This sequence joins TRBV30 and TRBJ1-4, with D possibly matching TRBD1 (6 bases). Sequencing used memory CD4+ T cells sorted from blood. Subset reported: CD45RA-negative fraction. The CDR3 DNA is TGTGCCTGGGATAGGGGGACTAATGAAAAACTGTTTTTT. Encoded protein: CAWDRGTNEKLFF.